This TCR beta chain was captured in a study of shared clonotypes between healthy human individuals (dated by TCRdb to the early 2020s). Broadly, across the study: Three men and a couple of women, aged 18 to 49 years, made up the cohort. For each donor, CD4 naive and CD4 memory were each run on three plates, CD8 naive on two plates, and CD8 memory on one plate. To estimate repertoire size and how much clonotypes are shared between individuals, the study performed deep sequencing of blood TCR repertoires from about 5 healthy adults. To increase sequencing depth and limit assay-specific biases, different laboratories used diverse techniques to prepare libraries and sequence TCR repertoires. Between about 0.85 and 9.5 billion PBMCs per donor were obtained by leukapheresis.

V is shortened by 2 bases, J by 6 bases, and the region joining them spans 8 bases. Taken from the germline V gene (reference sequence), the CDR1 and CDR2 loops are MNHEY and SMNVEV. CDR3 length: 13 amino acids, cysteine to phenylalanine. The entry retains the CDR3 DNA only, 39 bases that are in frame from base 1. CD8 naive samples were CD45RO-negative cells positively selected for CCR7, giving a CD45RA+CCR7+ population that excluded TemRA cells. The donors were healthy, HIV-negative adults who had no recently reported acute infections or vaccinations. Every donor was a Caucasian adult residing in Nashville, Tennessee, USA. Blood was collected by leukapheresis, and PBMCs were isolated by Ficoll-Histopaque density gradient centrifugation and then cryopreserved in liquid nitrogen vapor phase. Purity and quantity of every magnetically sorted T cell population were checked by analytical flow cytometry. Each sorted fraction had its genomic DNA isolated and then quantified by UV absorbance on a Nanodrop 2000c.

Note on this clone: Its antigen remains undetermined. Per-base quality was not reported, and no clone a single base away is much larger than it.

Using the deep immunoSEQ assay, TCR CDR3 regions were amplified from genomic DNA by multiplex PCR. Extracted genomic DNA from each cell subset was distributed evenly across all wells of several immunoSEQ 96-well plates, and each plate was treated as a replicate. Each replicate PCR for sorted subsets received about 200 ng genomic DNA, equal to about 30,000 T cell genomes. Purified libraries were measured with a Qubit 3.0 fluorometer, size-checked on a Bioanalyzer 2100, and measured again with the KAPA Library Quantification kit. A separate single-read 150-cycle Illumina NextSeq 550 flow cell was used to sequence each immunoSEQ 96-well plate. In the source study's methods: Because the immunoSEQ output included only junctional sequences and no quality scores, the filtering could not be the same as the filtering used for full-length reads. To assign V/J genes and CDR3, sequences were annotated against IMGT germline references using PyIR, a Python wrapper for IgBLAST v1.9. Reads were filtered out if the reads had weak V/J assignments (E-value above 1e-6), no CDR3, stop codons, out-of-frame junctions, or ambiguous translated residues. V3J clonotypes were defined by identical inferred V gene, J gene, and CDR3 amino acid sequence. The percentage overlap between two repertoires was calculated by dividing the number of shared unique clonotypes by the size of the smaller repertoire. RTK rarefaction, the Chao1 estimator, and Recon v2.1 estimates of unobserved clonotypes were used to assess repertoire richness. Generation probabilities were computed with OLGA for all TCRbeta clonotypes obtained by the gDNA method from several donors. This is the immuneACCESS table as TCRdb keeps it, with only in-frame sequences that have V and J called. A part of the clones is gone; compared with another copy, unresolved V genes explain less than half, and the rest is unexplained. The D gene and trimming were derived from the DNA, and the V and J assignments and clone size from that table. This sample comprises 760,000 or so clones, 90% to 97% of them detected only once. The ten largest clonotypes hold approximately 0.2% of the sample.

What the study reported, not specific to this receptor: Sampling was restricted to blood, and TCR repertoires in tissue are likely to differ from TCR repertoires in blood. Around 5.4% of naive CD4, more than 3% of naive CD8, 2% to 2.5% of memory CD4, and more than 0.35% of memory CD8 clonotypes were shared across a few donors. Because the study included only a small number of donors, the genetic and exposure-history diversity represented was limited. Naive subsets generally had larger estimated clonotype richness than memory subsets did. Compared with non-shared clonotypes, the clonotypes found in all four sorted-subset donors had higher generation probabilities. Based on pairwise subsampling, the degree of clonotype sharing among donors was expected to be affected by sequencing depth. Even with the large sequencing depth, rarefaction of the sorted-subset datasets indicated that sequencing was incomplete.

The chain joins TRBV27 to TRBJ2-1, with the D gene not confidently named. The sequenced sample was naive CD8+ T cells sorted from blood. The cell subset or site label corresponds to: CD45RA+CCR7+. The sequence derives from a man aged 25 to 45 in good health. The encoded CDR3 is CASSLRLPNEQFF. The bases are TGTGCCAGCAGTTTAAGGCTACCCAATGAGCAGTTCTTC.